The present T cell receptor (beta chain) was sequenced within a study of neurological immune-mediated disorders. V lost 5 bases and J lost 1, with 8 bases in between. Germline CDR1 SGHTA, CDR2 FQGTGA. This CDR3 comprises 14 residues. This clonotype was seen at least ten times. TCRdb reprocessed the 5' RACE reads with MiXCR, giving one entry per CDR3 protein. Counted here are around 58,000 distinct CDR3 sequences, approximately 3.1% occurring once; the ten biggest clones make up about 7.1%. The sequenced sample was PBMCs. This TCR came from a woman between 55 and 75 years old with multiple sclerosis. The J gene is TRBJ2-2, the V gene TRBV7-3, with D unresolved. The CDR3 DNA is TGTGCCAGCAGCCCTCAACTGAACACCGGGGAGCTGTTTTTT. Protein: CASSPQLNTGELFF.